The 17 T cell receptor beta chains in this list originate from one sample, sequenced in a study of cytomegalovirus exposure and HLA in healthy donors. 60 Vbeta and 13 Jbeta primers were used in PCR. Libraries were prepared by immunoSEQ multiplex PCR; TCRdb keeps only in-frame clonotypes and omits some of them. The data show around 200,000 clones, with around 80% seen just once and roughly 2.5% held by the top ten. Sequencing was performed on PBMCs. Every receptor here comes from a woman between 55 and 75 years old in good health and CMV-seropositive.

The chain carries TRBV13 and TRBJ1-1; TRBD1 is a possible D gene (6 bases). Germline CDR1 is PRHDT and CDR2 is FYEKMQ (reference sequence). V was trimmed by 1 base and J by 1 base, leaving 13 bases between them. This CDR3 contains 16 residues. The CDR3, as DNA: TGTGCCAGCAGCTTAGTTTCAGGGGTGGGGAACACTGAAGCTTTCTTT. Translation: CASSLVSGVGNTEAFF.

The chain is built from TRBV18 and TRBJ1-2; TRBD1 agrees at 10 bases. The CDR3 spans 14 residues. Per germline, CDR1 KGHSH and CDR2 LQKENI. The V gene end was trimmed by 4 bases and the J gene end by 4 bases; junction bases not matched to a gene: 3. CDR3 bases: TGTGCCAGCTCACTAGGGACAGGGGCCTATGGCTACACCTTC. Residues: CASSLGTGAYGYTF.

V gene TRBV6-6 combines with J gene TRBJ2-1, with a weak D call TRBD1 (6 bases). The CDR3 totals 14 residues. Per germline, CDR1 MNHNY and CDR2 SVGAGI (reference sequence). With 0 bases removed from V and 6 bases from J, the gap between germline ends came to 9 bases. The CDR3 nucleotides read TGTGCCAGCAGTTACTCGAAAGGGGGCAATGAGCAGTTCTTC. Translation gives CASSYSKGGNEQFF.

The count of this clone is one. The J gene is TRBJ1-6, the V gene TRBV11-2; weak D call: TRBD1 (5 bases). The germline gives CDR1 SGHAT, CDR2 FQNNGV. The CDR3 runs 15 residues. The germline V and J ends were trimmed by 1 base and 9 bases, with 13 bases remaining between them. CDR3 residues: CASSLGGARGSPLHF. The CDR3 coding sequence is TGTGCCAGCAGCTTAGGAGGGGCGCGGGGTTCACCCCTCCACTTT.

The V and J genes are TRBV5-1 and TRBJ2-2, with 9 bases lining up with TRBD2. The germline V gene has CDR1 SGHRS and CDR2 YFSETQ. This CDR3 is built from 16 residues. Trimming removed 5 bases from V and 5 bases from J; junction bases left unmatched: 10. CDR3 in amino acids: CASRLTAGGQTGELFF. The CDR3 bases are TGCGCCAGCAGGTTGACAGCGGGGGGCCAGACCGGGGAGCTGTTTTTT.

This clone was counted a single time. The chain recombines TRBV7-2 with TRBJ2-1; 10 nucleotides match TRBD2. V lost 5 bases and J lost 0; bases outside the gene matches: 4. In germline, CDR1 is SGHTA, CDR2 FQGNSA. The CDR3 length is 16 residues. This CDR3 is CASSGGLAVSYNEQFF. DNA of the CDR3: TGTGCCAGCAGCGGAGGACTAGCGGTCTCCTACAATGAGCAGTTCTTC.

The rearrangement joins TRBV28 to TRBJ1-2; D not certain. CDR1 and CDR2 (germline): MDHEN, SYDVKM. V was cut by 7 bases and J by 5 bases, with 17 bases left in between. This CDR3 has 14 amino acids. CDR3 sequence (DNA): TGTGCCAGCAAACCGGGCGGGCCTGTTTATGGCTACACCTTC. As protein: CASKPGGPVYGYTF.

V is TRBV6-1 and J is TRBJ2-6, with TRBD2 identical over 8 bases. CDR1 and CDR2 from the germline V gene are MNHNS and SASEGT. The CDR3 extends over 17 amino acids. V dropped 4 bases and J dropped 1; count of bases not matched to a gene: 6. The DNA of the CDR3 is TGTGCCAGCAGTGCCCATGCGGGGGGATCTGGGGCCAACGTCCTGACTTTC. It yields the protein CASSAHAGGSGANVLTF.

The chain carries TRBV6-1 and TRBJ2-7; 7 bases map to TRBD2. The CDR3 has 14 amino acids. Germline V gene data show CDR1 as MNHNS and CDR2 as SASEGT. J lost 2 bases, V lost 5 bases, and 6 bases had no gene match. Here the CDR3 DNA reads TGTGCCAGCAGTATAGCGGGTTCTACCTACGAGCAGTACTTC. Translation gives CASSIAGSTYEQYF.

This clone was seen just once. This chain connects TRBV7-8 to TRBJ1-2; D possibly corresponds to TRBD1 (5 bases). The V and J ends lost 4 bases and 7 bases respectively, with 13 bases between them. CDR1 and CDR2 from the germline V gene are SGHVS and FQNEAQ. CDR3 length: 13 residues. The CDR3: CASSSWGEGGYTF. CDR3 bases: TGTGCCAGCAGCTCCTGGGGGGAGGGTGGCTACACCTTC.

This chain connects TRBV4-2 to TRBJ2-7; D unclear. CDR3 length: 14 amino acids. V gave up 0 bases and J gave up 4 bases, with 10 bases separating them. CDR1 and CDR2 from the germline V gene are LGHNA and YNFKEQ. CDR3 sequence: CASSQDRSIYEQYF. In DNA, the CDR3 is TGTGCCAGCAGCCAAGATCGGTCAATTTACGAGCAGTACTTC.

The V and J genes are TRBV2 and TRBJ2-3, with a weak D call TRBD2 (6 bases). Trimming stripped 4 bases from V and 4 bases from J, with 18 bases between. Germline-derived CDR1 and CDR2 are SNHLY and FYNNEI. The CDR3 totals 16 residues. CDR3 protein: CASSAEWAGPSDTQYF. The CDR3 bases are TGTGCCAGCAGTGCCGAATGGGCGGGGCCCTCAGATACGCAGTATTTT.

V and J are TRBV19 and TRBJ1-2; D is unresolved. This CDR3 region has 14 residues. Germline loops: CDR1 LNHDA, CDR2 SQIVND (reference sequence). V lost 7 bases to trimming and J lost 4 bases, with 16 bases between them. The CDR3 sequence: CASTLGGLSYGYTF. The CDR3 nucleotides read TGTGCCAGTACCCTGGGAGGATTAAGCTATGGCTACACCTTC.

This clone occurred once. The V gene is TRBV7-9, the J gene TRBJ2-3; D possibly corresponds to TRBD2 (6 bases). Trimming stripped 4 bases from V and 4 bases from J, with 15 bases between. This CDR3 is built from 15 residues. The germline CDR1 and CDR2 sequences are SEHNR and FQNEAQ (reference sequence). The CDR3 spells CASSSNGGGSDTQYF. As DNA, the CDR3 is TGTGCCAGCAGCTCTAACGGGGGAGGATCAGATACGCAGTATTTT. Full variable domain (remainder filled in from reference TRBV7-9 and TRBJ2-3): DTGVSQNPRHKITKRGQNVTFRCDPISEHNRLYWYRQTLGQGPEFLTYFQNEAQLEKSRLLSDRFSAERPKGSFSTLEIQRTEQGDSAMYLCASSSNGGGSDTQYFGPGTRLTVL.

The chain joins TRBV28 to TRBJ1-5, with D possibly TRBD1 on 5 matching bases. The CDR3 has 14 amino acids. Germline-derived CDR1 and CDR2 are MDHEN and SYDVKM. V lost 8 bases and J 6 bases, leaving 17 bases between the germline ends. This CDR3 reads CASGLVRVRQPQHF. For the CDR3, the DNA is TGTGCCAGCGGGTTAGTCAGGGTACGTCAGCCCCAGCATTTT. Supplemented by reference TRBV28 and TRBJ1-5, the full variable domain reads DVKVTQSSRYLVKRTGEKVFLECVQDMDHENMFWYRQDPGLGLRLIYFSYDVKMKEKGDIPEGYSVSREKKERFSLILESASTNQTSMYLCASGLVRVRQPQHFGDGTRLSIL.

In regard to this clone: The conserved phenylalanine or tryptophan is not found at the CDR3 terminus, so this likely reflects a read error. Because the CDR3's place on the DNA is in doubt, the DNA is left out and the CDR3 is given as listed by TCRdb. The chain recombines TRBV28 with TRBJ1-1; TRBD1, the table's D call, lacks a check against the DNA. Termini included, the CDR3 measures 11 amino acids. The V gene's germline CDR1 is MDHEN and CDR2 SYDVKM. The CDR3 is CASSSTGPLES.

V and J are TRBV7-2 and TRBJ2-7, with no clear D. Germline CDR1 SGHTA, CDR2 FQGNSA. The CDR3 spans 14 residues. Trimming shortened V by 0 bases and J by 2 bases, and 8 bases separated the two germline ends. The CDR3 sequence is CASSLARQTYEQYF. The CDR3, as DNA: TGTGCCAGCAGCTTAGCGAGGCAGACCTACGAGCAGTACTTC.